This T cell receptor beta chain is drawn from a study of blood T cell repertoires in COVID-19. Data came from immunoSEQ multiplex PCR; TCRdb stores just in-frame clones and leaves some out. Of roughly 300,000 clones listed, 75% to 95% were seen once; the top ten hold 6.5% to 8%. CDR1 is MNHEY and CDR2 is SVGAGI in the germline V gene. The CDR3 has 13 residues. V gave up 6 bases and J gave up 8 bases; unmatched junction bases: 6. Sequenced material: peripheral blood. This sequence joins TRBV6-5 and TRBJ2-1, with 8 bases aligning to TRBD2. The sequence was obtained from a woman aged 25 to 39 with COVID-19, enrolled during active disease. The CDR3 DNA reads as TGTGCCAGCAGCGAGCGGGAGATCCATGAGCAGTTCTTC. Protein sequence: CASSEREIHEQFF.